The sequence of this T cell receptor beta chain was determined in a study of chemoradiotherapy in HPV16-positive cancers. Study-level background: Two HPV16-positive patients' cells yielded candidate HPV-specific clones and common motifs. The study, taken as a whole, reports: Candidate HPV-specific clones and E7-related TCR motifs grew in tumor during treatment.

Repertoires were sampled repeatedly during chemoradiotherapy. With respect to this clone: Its antigen is unidentified.

Germline V gene data show CDR1 as MDHEN and CDR2 as SYDVKM. V was clipped by 5 bases and J by 6 bases; unmatched bases: 10. The CDR3 spans 15 residues. Assay: immunoSEQ multiplex PCR; the TCRdb copy retains only in-frame clones and omits some. This sample has a few thousand clones, with around 94% found just once. Sample collection was performed from a patient who underwent chemoradiotherapy. The clonotype comes from a human donor with HPV-associated anogenital cancer. The gene calls are TRBV28 and TRBJ1-5, with 7 bases aligning to TRBD1. The CDR3 spells CASSPPGQKSQPQHF. DNA of the CDR3: TGTGCCAGCAGTCCCCCGGGACAGAAATCTCAGCCCCAGCATTTT.